This T cell receptor beta chain was identified during a study of blood T cells in healthy people across ages. Germline CDR1 is SGHTA and CDR2 is FQGNSA. Unmatched junction bases numbered 7, after V lost 4 bases and J lost 7 bases. There are 14 residues in the CDR3. The second PCR ran roughly 6 to 11 cycles with a sample-barcoded 5' primer and J-beta primers. TCRdb re-called the 5' RACE reads through MiXCR, storing one row per CDR3 protein. Of 700,000 to 800,000 distinct CDR3 sequences listed, 35% to 45% are singletons. The sequenced material came from blood. The receptor was isolated from a woman in her fifties or sixties in good health. The chain carries TRBV7-2 and TRBJ2-1, with 7 bases matching TRBD2. CDR3 loop: CASSSGRGSNEQFF. CDR3 DNA: TGTGCCAGCAGCTCTGGGCGGGGGTCTAATGAGCAGTTCTTC.